The clone carrying this TCR beta chain was seen a handful of times. Just one base apart from a much larger clone, this may be a read error. It is likely a read error, because the conserved phenylalanine at the end of the CDR3 is missing. This sample was taken from a study of tumor-infiltrating lymphocytes in primary liver carcinoma. The V gene end was trimmed by 5 bases and the J gene end by 8 bases; junction bases not matched to a gene: 2. The germline CDR1 and CDR2 sequences are MDHEN and SYDVKM. This CDR3 region has 11 residues. DNA and RNA were both co-extracted from roughly 18-30 mg of bulk tissue that had not been sorted. The researchers produced TCR beta cDNA from 500 to 550 ng total RNA with a constant-region primer. Slightly modified ARM-PCR served as the procedure for the TCR beta libraries. These libraries came from three rounds of nested multiplex PCR. Investigators reported that the first two PCR rounds, at about 9 cycles each, used TRBV1-TRBV30 forward primers with a C-beta reverse primer. TCRdb called the multiplex PCR reads again in MiXCR, with one record for every CDR3 protein. Of 50,000 to 70,000 distinct CDR3 sequences in the sample, 55% to 75% were seen once.

This receptor was taken from a man between 40 and 49 years old with primary liver carcinoma and hepatitis B virus infection. The sample consisted of liver tumor tissue from sampling region 2. Subset indicated: tumor region T2, inferior pole. The V call is TRBV28, the J call TRBJ1-1; 7 bases match TRBD1. CDR3 nucleotide sequence: TGTGCCAGCAGTGTACAGGGGGAAGCTTTCATT. Amino acids: CASSVQGEAFI.